The 8 T cell receptor beta chains listed next were all sequenced from one sample in a study of T cells in Graves' hyperthyroidism and ophthalmopathy. Authors of the study amplified TCR beta CDR3 regions from RNA transcripts. Initially, a first-round RT-PCR of the TCR CDR3 employed the HTBI primer set. TCRdb reanalysed the multiplex PCR reads using MiXCR and keeps one entry per CDR3 protein. The sample holds under 750,000 distinct CDR3 sequences, around 19% seen once. Specimen: blood. These receptor sequences come from a woman in her 50s with Graves' hyperthyroidism that later progressed to Graves' ophthalmopathy.

This clonotype was picked up many times. J is TRBJ1-4 and V is TRBV12-3 or TRBV12-4, with 7 bases lining up with TRBD1. V lost 4 bases to trimming and J lost 7 bases; unmatched junction nucleotides: 9. CDR3 length equals 15 residues. DNA for the CDR3: TGTGCCAGCAGTTCTCTACTGACAGGGAGTGAAAAACTGTTTTTT. It specifies CASSSLLTGSEKLFF.

This clonotype was seen a handful of times. This CDR3 is missing its conserved last phenylalanine or tryptophan, likely due to a read error. V and J are TRBV9 and TRBJ2-7; 9 bases are shared with TRBD1. The CDR3 extends over 14 amino acids. Germline assignment: CDR1 SGDLS and CDR2 YYNGEE. V trimming: 1 base; J trimming: 3 bases; junction bases outside the gene matches: 2. This chain's CDR3 is CASSVRGQGYEQYL. The CDR3 nucleotides read TGTGCCAGCAGCGTAAGGGGACAGGGCTACGAGCAGTACCTC.

This clonotype appeared many times. This rearrangement joins TRBV3-1 to TRBJ1-2; D may be TRBD1 (6 bases). The V end lost 4 bases, the J end lost 3 bases, and 9 bases lay between the germline ends. Germline CDR1 is LGHDT and CDR2 is YNNKEL (reference sequence). The CDR3 is 13 amino acids. CDR3 amino acids: CASSRGGHYGYTF. CDR3 bases: TGTGCCAGCAGCCGGGGGGGGCACTATGGCTACACCTTC.

The sample holds a few counts of this clonotype. The gene calls are TRBV9 and TRBJ1-1; perhaps TRBD1 as D (5 bases). Germline V CDR1 and CDR2: SGDLS, YYNGEE. This CDR3 spans 15 amino acids. Trimming shortened V by 4 bases and J by 1 base, and 14 bases separated the two germline ends. CDR3 coding DNA: TGTGCCAGCAGCACTCCCGGGACGGCGAACACTGAAGCTTTCTTT. This translates into CASSTPGTANTEAFF. Supplemented by reference TRBV9 and TRBJ1-1, the full variable domain reads DSGVTQTPKHLITATGQRVTLRCSPRSGDLSVYWYQQSLDQGLQFLIQYYNGEERAKGNILERFSAQQFPDLHSELNLSSLELGDSALYFCASSTPGTANTEAFFGQGTRLTVV.

This clonotype was seen many times. The rearrangement joins TRBV7-6 to TRBJ1-1; D gene uncertain. Deletions cut 6 bases from V and 0 bases from J, with 11 bases between. The CDR3 loop spans 14 amino acids. Per the germline V gene, CDR1 is SGHVS and CDR2 is FNYEAQ. The CDR3 DNA follows: TGTGCCAGCAGAAATGGACCGCTGAACACTGAAGCTTTCTTT. Translation: CASRNGPLNTEAFF.

The rearrangement links TRBV19 to TRBJ2-5; a possible D gene is TRBD1 (6 bases). The CDR3 totals 13 residues. Trimming removed 3 bases from V and 3 bases from J, with 8 bases in between. Germline V gives CDR1 LNHDA, CDR2 SQIVND (reference sequence). This CDR3 reads CASSITGKETQYF. Here the CDR3 DNA reads TGTGCCAGTAGTATCACAGGGAAAGAGACCCAGTACTTC.

There are a few counts of this clonotype. The V call is TRBV19, the J call TRBJ1-3; D unclear. The CDR3 extends over 15 amino acids. Trimming took 2 bases from V and 0 from J, leaving 8 bases between them. Germline V lookup: CDR1 LNHDA, CDR2 SQIVND (reference sequence). The CDR3 DNA reads as TGTGCCAGTAGTATAAACCGAGACTCTGGAAACACCATATATTTT. Its translation: CASSINRDSGNTIYF.

In this sample, this clonotype turned up a few times. The chain employs TRBV4-1 and TRBJ1-2, with TRBD1 identical over 9 bases. Germline V gene lookup returns CDR1 MGHRA and CDR2 YSYEKL. V dropped 0 bases and J dropped 4; count of bases not matched to a gene: 3. CDR3 length: 15 amino acids. The CDR3 DNA reads TGCGCCAGCAGCCAAGAAGGGACAGGGATCTATGGCTACACCTTC. It yields the protein CASSQEGTGIYGYTF.